A single sample gave rise to the 26 T cell receptor beta chains below, sequenced in a study of T cell clonality in common variable immunodeficiency (dated by TCRdb to the mid-2010s). The method was the immunoSEQ multiplex PCR assay. TCRdb mirrors the immuneACCESS table, restricted to in-frame sequences. Some clones are absent from its copies; in checked studies, under half trace to an unresolved V gene, and the reason for the others is unknown. This sample contains 50,000 to 60,000 clones, none of which is a singleton. About 0.8% of the sample lies in the top ten. What was sequenced was peripheral blood mononuclear cells. Every receptor here comes from a person aged 18-69 years in good health.

This clone was seen many times. The read comes to an end 3 residues before the CDR3 does, leaving the germline J gene to fill in the end. This sequence joins TRBV5-1 and TRBJ2-2, with 9 positions matching TRBD2. Germline values: CDR1 SGHRS, CDR2 YFSETQ. The CDR3 has 15 amino acids. With 6 bases clipped from V and 5 bases from J, the junction kept 8 bases outside the gene matches. The CDR3 bases that were read are TGCGCCAGCACCCCGACGGCGGGAGGGACCGGGGAG. This translates into CASTPTAGGTGE. Given in full, the CDR3 is CASTPTAGGTGELFF.

This clone was recorded at least ten times. The DNA ends 3 residues before the CDR3 does, and the rest of the CDR3 is filled in from the germline J gene. The chain links TRBV7-3 to TRBJ2-2, with TRBD2 identical over 7 bases. The ends lost 4 bases at V and 4 bases at J; junction bases unmatched: 3. In germline, CDR1 is SGHTA, CDR2 FQGTGA. The CDR3 has 14 residues. CDR3 protein: CASSSSGSTGELFF. The DNA read from the CDR3 is TGTGCCAGCAGCTCTAGCGGTTCCACCGGGGAG.

This clone was counted only a few times. The read terminates 3 residues before the CDR3 end, so the remaining end is supplied by the germline J gene. The chain joins TRBV2 to TRBJ2-2; 9 nucleotides align to TRBD1. The germline gives CDR1 SNHLY, CDR2 FYNNEI. The CDR3 is 14 amino acids. Incomplete CDR3 DNA: TGTGCCAGCAGTTCTACAGGGGGCAGTGAAAAG. It encodes CASSSTGGSEK. The whole CDR3 sequence is CASSSTGGSEKLFF.

Ten or more counts support this clone. The CDR3 is cut off 3 residues early in the read; its end comes from the germline J gene. V usage is TRBV5-6 and J usage is TRBJ1-2; D perhaps matches TRBD1 (6 bases). CDR3 length: 14 amino acids. V shed 0 bases and J shed 5 bases, with 11 bases lying between them. CDR1 and CDR2 from the germline V gene are SGHDT and YYEEEE. This CDR3 reads CASSLARGEYGYTF. CDR3 DNA (partial): TGTGCCAGCAGCTTGGCCAGGGGAGAATATGGC.

This clone was counted only a few times. The CDR3 end lies 3 residues beyond the end of the read and is filled in from the germline J gene. V is TRBV7-9 and J is TRBJ1-2; possibly TRBD1 for D (6 bases). The CDR3 covers 15 residues. The V gene's germline CDR1 is SEHNR and CDR2 FQNEAQ (reference sequence). The V end was cut by 2 bases, the J end by 3 bases, with 13 bases between. This chain's CDR3 is CASSLLSAGDYGYTF. Partial CDR3 DNA: TGTGCCAGCAGCTTACTCTCGGCAGGGGACTATGGC.

This clone was seen at least ten times. The missing CDR3 end, 3 residues past where the read stops, is filled in from the germline J gene. The rearrangement links TRBV20-1 to TRBJ1-4; 7 nucleotides agree with TRBD1. There are 15 residues in the CDR3. CDR1 DFQATT and CDR2 SNEGSKA come from the germline V gene (reference sequence). The chain's CDR3 is CSARTGDSYNSPLFF. CDR3 DNA, as far as it was read: TGCAGTGCTAGGACCGGGGACAGCTATAATTCACCA.

This clone has a handful of counts. Sequencing ends 3 residues short of the CDR3 end; the germline J gene provides the rest. The chain has TRBV18 and TRBJ2-4; perhaps TRBD1 as D (5 bases). The germline V gene has CDR1 KGHSH and CDR2 LQKENI. This CDR3 contains 16 residues. The CDR3 sequence is CASSRQGRENPYGQYF. The covered CDR3 bases are TGTGCCAGCTCACGGCAGGGCAGGGAAAACCCCTATGGT.

This clone was recorded at least ten times. CDR3 in amino acids: CASTSEETQYF. Partial CDR3 DNA: TGTGCCAGCACCTCCGAAGAGACC. The chain employs TRBV6-2 or TRBV6-3 and TRBJ2-5; D remains ambiguous. The CDR3 end is not reached by the read, which stops 3 residues before it; the germline J gene fills it in. Germline V CDR1 and CDR2: MNHEY, SVGEGT. Trimming stripped 7 bases from V and 3 bases from J, with 6 bases between. The length of the CDR3 is 11 residues.

This clone came up many times. The read terminates 3 residues ahead of where the CDR3 ends, so the germline J gene completes it. The chain combines TRBV9 with TRBJ2-5, with TRBD2 identical over 9 bases. Germline values: CDR1 SGDLS, CDR2 YYNGEE. With 1 base clipped from V and 5 bases from J, the junction kept 9 bases outside the gene matches. This CDR3 is 16 amino acids long. The CDR3 sequence: CASSVRGTSFGETQYF. The CDR3 bases that were read are TGTGCCAGCAGCGTAAGGGGGACTAGCTTTGGGGAGACC. Complete variable domain (other parts from reference TRBV9 and TRBJ2-5): DSGVTQTPKHLITATGQRVTLRCSPRSGDLSVYWYQQSLDQGLQFLIQYYNGEERAKGNILERFSAQQFPDLHSELNLSSLELGDSALYFCASSVRGTSFGETQYFGPGTRLLVL.

The table lists this clone with many counts. The DNA ends 3 residues before the CDR3 does, and the rest of the CDR3 is filled in from the germline J gene. The V gene is TRBV5-6, the J gene TRBJ2-3, with a weak D call TRBD1 (5 bases). V lost 0 bases and J 0 bases, leaving 8 bases between the germline ends. The CDR3 totals 15 residues. In germline, CDR1 is SGHDT, CDR2 YYEEEE. Incomplete CDR3 DNA: TGTGCCAGCAGCTTGGCGGCAGGGAGCACAGATACG. Its protein is CASSLAAGSTDT. The complete CDR3 sequence is CASSLAAGSTDTQYF. Looking up the rest from reference TRBV5-6 and TRBJ2-3 gives the full variable domain: DAGVTQSPTHLIKTRGQQVTLRCSPKSGHDTVSWYQQALGQGPQFIFQYYEEEERQRGNFPDRFSGHQFPNYSSELNVNALLLGDSALYLCASSLAAGSTDTQYFGPGTRLTVL.

This clone was detected many times. The CDR3 goes on 3 residues after the read ends, and that part is filled in from the germline J gene. The chain is built from TRBV10-1 and TRBJ2-1; D may be TRBD2 (5 bases). The germline V gene has CDR1 WNHNN and CDR2 SYGVQD (reference sequence). The CDR3 has 16 amino acids. The V and J ends lost 10 bases and 8 bases respectively, with 27 bases between them. The sequenced CDR3 bases are TGCGCCACCCAAAACTCCCTAGCAGGTGGGCTGGATGAG. Residues: CATQNSLAGGLDE. The complete CDR3 reads CATQNSLAGGLDEQFF.

This clone was seen ten or more times. The read comes to an end 3 residues before the CDR3 does, leaving the germline J gene to fill in the end. V gene TRBV5-1 combines with J gene TRBJ2-5; D is unresolved. In germline, CDR1 is SGHRS, CDR2 YFSETQ. The CDR3 loop spans 14 amino acids. Trimming removed 0 bases from V and 7 bases from J, with 13 bases in between. CDR3 DNA, as far as it was read: TGCGCCAGCAGCTTGGACGGCAATCAGGCGACC. It specifies CASSLDGNQAT. The whole CDR3 reads CASSLDGNQATQYF. The full variable domain, in which reference TRBV5-1 and TRBJ2-5 provide the parts outside the CDR3, is KAGVTQTPRYLIKTRGQQVTLSCSPISGHRSVSWYQQTPGQGLQFLFEYFSETQRNKGNFPGRFSGRQFSNSRSEMNVSTLELGDSALYLCASSLDGNQATQYFGPGTRLLVL.

This clone was seen ten or more times. The missing CDR3 end, 3 residues past where the read stops, is filled in from the germline J gene. The gene calls are TRBV7-3 and TRBJ2-1; possibly TRBD1 for D (6 bases). The germline V gene has CDR1 SGHTA and CDR2 FQGTGA. The V end was cut by 5 bases, the J end by 9 bases, with 14 bases between. The CDR3 is 13 residues long. The CDR3 protein is CASSRKGGTEQFF. The CDR3 DNA, read in part, is TGTGCCAGCAGCCGCAAAGGGGGTACTGAG.

This clone has ten or more counts. The read falls 3 residues short of the CDR3 end, and the missing part is taken from the germline J gene. J is TRBJ1-1 and V is TRBV28, with TRBD1 matching 9 bases. The CDR3 covers 15 residues. Per germline, CDR1 MDHEN and CDR2 SYDVKM. V lost 0 bases and J lost 1; bases outside the gene matches: 0. CDR3 DNA (partial): TGTGCCAGCAGTTTATGGGGACAGGGGAACACTGAA. The encoded protein is CASSLWGQGNTE. The entire CDR3 sequence reads CASSLWGQGNTEAFF.

This clone has ten or more counts. The CDR3 end lies 3 residues beyond the end of the read and is filled in from the germline J gene. This chain connects TRBV20-1 to TRBJ2-1; 8 nucleotides align to TRBD1. The J segment lost 6 bases and the V segment lost 5 bases, leaving 6 bases of the junction unmatched. The CDR3 has 13 residues. Germline loops: CDR1 DFQATT, CDR2 SNEGSKA (reference sequence). The DNA read from the CDR3 is TGCAGTGCTTCGGACAGGGTCCGCAATGAG. It translates to CSASDRVRNE. The entire CDR3 is CSASDRVRNEQFF.

With regard to this clone: Sequencing ends 3 residues short of the CDR3 end; the germline J gene provides the rest. The sample has other DNA sequences that encode this CDR3 too. J is TRBJ1-3 and V is TRBV19; a weak D match, TRBD1 (6 bases). CDR1 is LNHDA, CDR2 SQIVND, per germline (reference sequence). Between the trimmed V and J ends, which lost 9 bases and 0 bases, there was a span of 21 bases. The CDR3 sequence is 17 residues long. Partial CDR3 DNA: TGTGCCAGCACCCAACAGGGAAACACCTTCTCTGGAAACACC. Protein: CASTQQGNTFSGNT. In full, the CDR3 reads CASTQQGNTFSGNTIYF.

This clone was seen ten or more times. The CDR3 is cut off 3 residues early in the read; its end comes from the germline J gene. The chain links TRBV5-1 to TRBJ2-3, with TRBD1 identical over 8 bases. Germline V lookup: CDR1 SGHRS, CDR2 YFSETQ. CDR3 length equals 13 residues. V was clipped by 6 bases and J by 4 bases; unmatched bases: 4. The CDR3 sequence is CASTEQGADTQYF. Partial CDR3 DNA: TGCGCCAGCACGGAACAGGGGGCAGATACG.

This clone was observed many times. The CDR3 loop reads CSARNTSGSSYNEQFF. The covered CDR3 bases are TGCAGTGCTAGAAATACTAGCGGGAGTTCCTACAATGAG. The rearrangement uses TRBV20-1 and TRBJ2-1, with 11 nucleotides matching TRBD2. The read is 3 residues too short to cover the CDR3 end, so that end is filled in from the germline J gene. CDR3 length equals 16 residues. Germline CDR1 reads DFQATT; CDR2 reads SNEGSKA (reference sequence). Trimming removed 2 bases from V and 1 base from J; junction bases left unmatched: 4.

Many counts were recorded for this clone. The CDR3 is cut off 3 residues early in the read; its end comes from the germline J gene. This chain uses TRBV7-2 with TRBJ2-1; D not resolved. V lost 1 base and J lost 4, with 8 bases in between. The CDR3 contains 14 residues. In germline, CDR1 is SGHTA, CDR2 FQGNSA. This CDR3 reads CASSLETSYNEQFF. The CDR3 DNA, read in part, is TGTGCCAGCAGCTTAGAGACTTCATACAATGAG.

This clone occurred many times. The CDR3 sequence: CASSLGQGSGGQYF. The sequenced CDR3 bases are TGCGCCAGCAGCTTGGGACAGGGGAGCGGTGGT. The J gene is TRBJ2-4, the V gene TRBV5-1; the match to TRBD1 covers 8 bases. The CDR3 end lies 3 residues beyond the end of the read and is filled in from the germline J gene. This CDR3 contains 14 residues. CDR1 SGHRS and CDR2 YFSETQ come from the germline V gene. The whole variable domain, filled in from reference TRBV5-1 and TRBJ2-4, reads KAGVTQTPRYLIKTRGQQVTLSCSPISGHRSVSWYQQTPGQGLQFLFEYFSETQRNKGNFPGRFSGRQFSNSRSEMNVSTLELGDSALYLCASSLGQGSGGQYFGAGTRLSVL.

This clone was picked up many times. Coverage ceases 3 residues before the CDR3 finishes, and the germline J gene fills in the end. The chain has TRBV20-1 and TRBJ1-5; D is possibly TRBD1 (5 bases). Trimming pared 1 base from V and 2 bases from J, leaving 15 bases between. The CDR3 loop spans 16 amino acids. Looked up from germline, CDR1 is DFQATT and CDR2 is SNEGSKA (reference sequence). CDR3 amino acids: CSARGDSPRGNQPQHF. Partial CDR3 DNA: TGCAGTGCTAGAGGTGACAGCCCTCGGGGCAATCAGCCC.

This clone was counted at least ten times. One base away lies a much larger clone, so this may be a sequencing read error. CDR3 bases read: TGTGCCAGCAGTGACGGGACAGGGGGCGCAGATACG. Translation: CASSDGTGGADT. The complete CDR3 sequence is CASSDGTGGADTQYF. The genes are TRBV6-1 and TRBJ2-3, with 12 bases lining up with TRBD1. The observed sequence ends 3 residues before the CDR3 terminus, with the missing tail filled in from the germline J gene. The CDR3 is 15 amino acids. Germline V gene data show CDR1 as MNHNS and CDR2 as SASEGT. The trim removed 3 bases at V and 4 bases at J, leaving 2 bases unmatched.

This clone was seen repeatedly, ten times or more. The CDR3 end is not reached by the read, which stops 3 residues before it; the germline J gene fills it in. The chain couples TRBV10-3 to TRBJ2-3; D is perhaps TRBD1 (5 bases). The length of the CDR3 is 13 residues. Germline-derived CDR1 and CDR2 are ENHRY and SYGVKD. V was clipped by 4 bases and J by 3 bases, with 8 bases between them. CDR3 bases read: TGTGCCATCAGTGGTCAGGGAACAGATACG. Protein: CAISGQGTDT. The whole CDR3 is CAISGQGTDTQYF.

This clone was counted at least ten times. From the germline J gene comes the end of the CDR3, since the read stops 3 residues before it. The J gene is TRBJ2-1, the V gene TRBV7-9; D is unresolved. Germline-derived CDR1 and CDR2 are SEHNR and FQNEAQ (reference sequence). V was shortened by 1 base and J by 9 bases, with 7 bases between the two germline ends. The CDR3 consists of 12 residues. CDR3 DNA, as far as it was read: TGTGCCAGCAGCTTAGGAGACTCTGAG. Protein: CASSLGDSE. The CDR3 in full is CASSLGDSEQFF.

A remark on this clone: The read ends 3 residues before the CDR3 terminus; that terminus is restored from the germline J gene. V is TRBV18 and J is TRBJ2-3; D ambiguous. The CDR3 length is 16 residues. Trimming removed 3 bases from V and 5 bases from J, with 18 bases in between. CDR1 KGHSH and CDR2 LQKENI come from the germline V gene. CDR3 DNA, as far as it was read: TGTGCCAGCTCACCTGCCGACTGGTGCCGTGGAGATACG. This codes for CASSPADWCRGDT. The full-length CDR3 reads as CASSPADWCRGDTQYF. The whole variable domain, remainder taken from reference TRBV18 and TRBJ2-3, is NAGVMQNPRHLVRRRGQEARLRCSPMKGHSHVYWYRQLPEEGLKFMVYLQKENIIDESGMPKERFSAEFPKEGPSILRIQQVVRGDSAAYFCASSPADWCRGDTQYFGPGTRLTVL.

At least ten counts were recorded for this clone. The observed sequence ends 3 residues before the CDR3 terminus, with the missing tail filled in from the germline J gene. This chain uses TRBV7-2 with TRBJ2-3; the D gene is possibly TRBD2 (5 bases). V dropped 1 base and J dropped 0 bases, with 8 bases sitting between them. Germline V gene lookup returns CDR1 SGHTA and CDR2 FQGNSA. This CDR3 region has 15 residues. The CDR3 sequence: CASSLGRVSTDTQYF. The sequenced part of the CDR3 DNA is TGTGCCAGCAGCTTAGGGCGGGTTAGCACAGATACG.